This T cell receptor beta chain was captured in a study of CD8+ T cells in alopecia areata. Investigators isolated RNA and reverse transcribed it into cDNA to act as the sequencing template. Here immunoSEQ multiplex PCR was the method, and the copy in TCRdb shows in-frame clones only, minus some. In the table there are about 270,000 clones, 60% of which are singletons. Comments on this clone: Antigen: not known.

Study findings and constraints: In scalp, tofacitinib significantly decreased clonality and expanded CD8+ clones among the top 100.

Treatment reported: oral pan-JAK inhibitor, 5-10 mg twice daily. J lost 10 bases, V lost 5 bases, and 5 bases had no gene match. CDR3 length: 13 residues. Germline V lookup: CDR1 SGHRS, CDR2 YFSETQ. The J gene is TRBJ1-6, the V gene TRBV5-1; 8 positions match TRBD1. The sample in question was CD4+ T cells sorted from blood, obtained at roughly week 52, from a patient treated with tofacitinib. The clonotype originates from a human donor with alopecia areata. CDR3 bases: TGCGCCAGCAGGACGGACAGGGACTCACCCCTCCACTTT. It is translated as CASRTDRDSPLHF.